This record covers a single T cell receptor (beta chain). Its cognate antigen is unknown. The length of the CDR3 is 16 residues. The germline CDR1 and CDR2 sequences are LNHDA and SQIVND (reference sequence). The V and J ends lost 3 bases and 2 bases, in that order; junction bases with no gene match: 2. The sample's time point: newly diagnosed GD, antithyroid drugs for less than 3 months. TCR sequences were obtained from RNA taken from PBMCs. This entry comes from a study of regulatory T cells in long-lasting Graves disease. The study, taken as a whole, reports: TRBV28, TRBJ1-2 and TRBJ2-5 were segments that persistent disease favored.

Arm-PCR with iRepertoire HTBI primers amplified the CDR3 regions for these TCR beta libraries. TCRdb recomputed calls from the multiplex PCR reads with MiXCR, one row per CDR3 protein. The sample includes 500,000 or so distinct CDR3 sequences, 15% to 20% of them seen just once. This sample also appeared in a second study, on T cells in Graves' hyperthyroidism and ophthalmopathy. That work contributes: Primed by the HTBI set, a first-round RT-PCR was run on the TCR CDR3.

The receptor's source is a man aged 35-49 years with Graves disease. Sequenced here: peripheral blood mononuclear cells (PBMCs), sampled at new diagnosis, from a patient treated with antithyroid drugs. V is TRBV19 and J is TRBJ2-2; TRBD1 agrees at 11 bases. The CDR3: CASSIGTGGNTGELFF. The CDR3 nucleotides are TGTGCCAGTAGTATTGGGACAGGGGGTAACACCGGGGAGCTGTTTTTT.